Below, 21 T cell receptor beta chains from the same sample are listed, as sequenced in a study of shared clonotypes between healthy human individuals. It was CD45RO-negative cells, positively selected for CCR7, that made up naive CD8 cells, with terminally differentiated effector memory CD45RA+ cells excluded. Repertoires were generated with immunoSEQ multiplex PCR, while TCRdb's copy carries only in-frame clones and drops some. Of about 2 million clones listed, about 95% are singletons. The source material was naive CD8+ T cells sorted from blood. These receptor sequences come from a young man in good health.

The V call is TRBV7-9, the J call TRBJ2-1; D gene unclear. Between the trimmed V and J ends, which lost 2 bases and 8 bases, there was a span of 10 bases. This CDR3 region has 13 residues. Looked up from germline, CDR1 is SEHNR and CDR2 is FQNEAQ (reference sequence). The CDR3 nucleotides read TGTGCCAGCAGCTTACTCGGTGGGGATGAGCAGTTCTTC. This codes for CASSLLGGDEQFF.

V gene TRBV28 combines with J gene TRBJ2-3; 7 bases agree with TRBD2. CDR1 MDHEN and CDR2 SYDVKM come from the germline V gene. This CDR3 is built from 19 residues. V was clipped by 3 bases and J by 1 base; unmatched bases: 16. CDR3 protein: CASSFRFGRAYRGTDTQYF. CDR3 bases: TGTGCCAGCAGTTTCCGTTTTGGGAGGGCCTACAGAGGCACAGATACGCAGTATTTT.

This chain's CDR3 is CASSHRQGVTEAFF. In DNA, the CDR3 is TGTGCCAGCAGCCATAGACAGGGGGTTACTGAAGCTTTCTTT. The V and J genes are TRBV7-9 and TRBJ1-1; TRBD1 aligns across 9 bases. From germline, CDR1 is SEHNR and CDR2 FQNEAQ (reference sequence). The junction had 6 bases not matched to a gene; V was cut back by 5 bases and J by 5 bases. The CDR3 totals 14 residues.

This sequence joins TRBV18 and TRBJ2-5; D is possibly TRBD2 (5 bases). Per the germline V gene, CDR1 is KGHSH and CDR2 is LQKENI. V lost 6 bases and J 2 bases, leaving 16 bases between the germline ends. The length of the CDR3 is 15 residues. The CDR3 sequence: CASSDMVAPQETQYF. Here the CDR3 DNA reads TGTGCCAGCTCCGACATGGTAGCGCCTCAAGAGACCCAGTACTTC.

The chain is built from TRBV6-6 and TRBJ2-7, with TRBD1 matching 10 bases. Trimming cost V 6 bases and J 2 bases; bases outside gene matches: 4. CDR1 and CDR2 (germline): MNHNY, SVGAGI (reference sequence). There are 14 residues in the CDR3. The CDR3 here is CASRGTGVPYEQYF. The CDR3 DNA follows: TGTGCCAGCAGAGGGACAGGGGTTCCCTACGAGCAGTACTTC.

V usage is TRBV30 and J usage is TRBJ2-7; D perhaps matches TRBD1 (6 bases). The CDR3 is made up of 14 amino acids. Germline CDR1 is GTSNPN and CDR2 is SVGIG (reference sequence). The germline V and J ends were trimmed by 3 bases and 3 bases, with 15 bases remaining between them. Here the CDR3 DNA reads TGTGCCTGGAGACCCAGGGGAGTGGGCTACGAGCAGTACTTC. Translating it yields CAWRPRGVGYEQYF.

J is TRBJ1-2 and V is TRBV19, with D unclear. V lost 9 bases, J lost 4 bases, and 15 bases lay in between. The CDR3 spans 13 residues. Germline CDR1 reads LNHDA; CDR2 reads SQIVND (reference sequence). The CDR3 loop is CASRRSGRYGYTF. The CDR3 DNA reads TGTGCCAGCCGAAGATCAGGACGCTATGGCTACACCTTC.

CDR3 loop: CASSGELGLTADTQYF. The CDR3 region has the DNA TGTGCCAGCAGCGGGGAGCTCGGGCTAACGGCAGATACGCAGTATTTT. V usage is TRBV9 and J usage is TRBJ2-3, with D perhaps TRBD2 (5 bases). V lost 3 bases to trimming and J lost 4 bases, with 18 bases between them. The CDR3 consists of 16 residues. Germline CDR1 is SGDLS and CDR2 is YYNGEE.

The V call is TRBV4-1, the J call TRBJ2-7, with a possible D match to TRBD1 (5 bases). Germline CDR1 reads MGHRA; CDR2 reads YSYEKL. There are 17 residues in the CDR3. V lost 2 bases to trimming and J lost 4 bases, with 21 bases between them. The CDR3 region has the DNA TGCGCCAGCAGCCAACTACTAAGCGACAGAAAAACTTACGAGCAGTACTTC. Its translation: CASSQLLSDRKTYEQYF.

The CDR3 region is CASSLALVEQYF. The CDR3 nucleotides read TGTGCCAGCAGCCTTGCTTTAGTTGAGCAGTACTTC. The V and J genes are TRBV11-1 and TRBJ2-7, with D hard to call. The CDR3 length is 12 residues. Trimming cost V 5 bases and J 7 bases, with 12 bases left between them. Per the germline V gene, CDR1 is SGHAT and CDR2 is FQDESV (reference sequence).

J is TRBJ2-1 and V is TRBV25-1; D gene uncertain. The germline V gene encodes CDR1 MGHDK and CDR2 SYGVNS. This CDR3 region has 15 residues. V was shortened by 5 bases and J by 0 bases, with 11 bases between the two germline ends. As DNA, the CDR3 is TGTGCCAGCAGTCTTGGATCCAGCTCCTACAATGAGCAGTTCTTC. Encoded protein: CASSLGSSSYNEQFF.

The CDR3 region is CASSSQGGGYTF. Written as DNA, the CDR3 is TGTGCCAGCAGCTCACAGGGAGGTGGCTACACCTTC. The rearrangement uses TRBV9 and TRBJ1-2, with D perhaps TRBD1 (6 bases). Germline V gene lookup returns CDR1 SGDLS and CDR2 YYNGEE. Deletions cut 4 bases from V and 7 bases from J, with 11 bases between. The CDR3 is 12 amino acids.

The chain joins TRBV4-1 to TRBJ2-5; the D is unclear. Per germline, CDR1 MGHRA and CDR2 YSYEKL. There are 18 residues in the CDR3. The germline V and J ends were trimmed by 0 bases and 4 bases, with 21 bases remaining between them. The CDR3 spells CASSQEPPRHGVGETQYF. CDR3 sequence (DNA): TGCGCCAGCAGCCAAGAGCCCCCACGCCATGGGGTAGGAGAGACCCAGTACTTC.

Concerning this clone itself: This sample includes further DNA sequences coding for the same CDR3. CDR3 residues: CASSVGHYNEQFF. CDR3 DNA sequence: TGTGCCAGCAGCGTGGGACACTACAATGAGCAGTTCTTC. This rearrangement joins TRBV9 to TRBJ2-1; D might be TRBD1 (6 bases). V shed 2 bases and J shed 3 bases, with 6 bases lying between them. The CDR3 spans 13 residues. Germline V CDR1 and CDR2: SGDLS, YYNGEE.

The chain carries TRBV28 and TRBJ2-7; a weak D match, TRBD1 (5 bases). The CDR3 consists of 14 residues. Trimming shortened V by 7 bases and J by 2 bases, and 15 bases separated the two germline ends. Germline V CDR1 and CDR2: MDHEN, SYDVKM. CDR3 amino acids: CASNAQGLPYEQYF. The CDR3 DNA reads as TGTGCCAGCAACGCTCAGGGATTACCCTACGAGCAGTACTTC.

This rearrangement joins TRBV9 to TRBJ1-4; 9 nucleotides agree with TRBD1. The CDR3 contains 14 residues. The germline V gene has CDR1 SGDLS and CDR2 YYNGEE. The V segment lost 3 bases and the J segment 7 bases; nucleotides outside the gene matches: 4. The CDR3 loop reads CASSAGTGSEKLFF. Written as DNA, the CDR3 is TGTGCCAGCAGCGCCGGGACAGGGTCTGAAAAACTGTTTTTT.

The chain combines TRBV5-8 with TRBJ1-4; possible D gene TRBD1, 5 bases. The CDR3 is 16 residues long. V was cut by 4 bases and J by 6 bases, with 19 bases left in between. Germline V lookup: CDR1 SGHTS, CDR2 YDEGEE. The CDR3 sequence: CASSLPLTELDEKLFF. DNA of the CDR3: TGTGCCAGCAGCCTACCATTGACAGAGCTCGATGAAAAACTGTTTTTT.

The CDR3: CASSPGTGGVEQYF. In DNA, the CDR3 is TGTGCCAGCAGCCCCGGGACAGGGGGAGTCGAGCAGTACTTC. The V call is TRBV5-5, the J call TRBJ2-7, with 11 bases matching TRBD1. Trimming removed 4 bases from V and 6 bases from J; junction bases left unmatched: 6. Germline V gene sequence: CDR1 SGHKS, CDR2 YYEKEE (reference sequence). The CDR3 is 14 residues long.

The chain carries TRBV5-1 and TRBJ2-2, with TRBD2 matching over 8 bases. Germline CDR1 and CDR2: SGHRS and YFSETQ. With 3 bases clipped from V and 7 bases from J, the junction kept 2 bases outside the gene matches. The CDR3 sequence is 13 residues long. The CDR3 region has the DNA TGCGCCAGCAGCTATGCGGGGGGCGGGGAGCTGTTTTTT. This encodes CASSYAGGGELFF.

With respect to this clone: Within the sample, other DNA sequences also encode this same CDR3. The J gene is TRBJ2-5, the V gene TRBV27; 12 positions match TRBD1. This CDR3 comprises 15 residues. In germline, CDR1 is MNHEY, CDR2 SMNVEV (reference sequence). V was pared by 6 bases and J by 5 bases, with 7 bases of the junction left unmatched. The DNA of the CDR3 is TGTGCCAGCAGCTCGGGGACAGGGGGCGGTGAGACCCAGTACTTC. This gives the protein CASSSGTGGGETQYF.

The rearrangement links TRBV12-2 to TRBJ1-6. TRBV12-2 is designated a pseudogene. The CDR3 length is 16 residues. CDR3 sequence reads: CASRLVPGGGSSPLHF. The CDR3 bases are TGTGCAAGTCGCTTAGTACCCGGTGGCGGGAGTTCACCCCTCCACTTT.